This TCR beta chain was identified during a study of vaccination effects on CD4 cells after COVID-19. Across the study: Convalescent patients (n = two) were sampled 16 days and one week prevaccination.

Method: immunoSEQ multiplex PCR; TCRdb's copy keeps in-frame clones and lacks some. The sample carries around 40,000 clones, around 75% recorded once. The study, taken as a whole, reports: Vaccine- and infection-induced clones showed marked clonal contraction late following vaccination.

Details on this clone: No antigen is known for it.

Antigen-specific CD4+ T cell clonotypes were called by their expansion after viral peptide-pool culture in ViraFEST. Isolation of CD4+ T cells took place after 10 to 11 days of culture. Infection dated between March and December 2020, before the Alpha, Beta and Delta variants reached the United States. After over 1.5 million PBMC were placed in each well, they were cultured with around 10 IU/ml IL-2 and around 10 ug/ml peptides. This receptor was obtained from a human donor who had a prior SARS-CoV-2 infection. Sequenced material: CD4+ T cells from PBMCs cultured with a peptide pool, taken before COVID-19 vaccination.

CDR3 region: CASSLGFYTGELFF. The CDR3 nucleotides read TGTGCCAGCAGCCTAGGCTTTTACACCGGGGAGCTGTTTTTT. The J gene is TRBJ2-2, the V gene TRBV5-8; no clear D gene. The V end lost 4 bases, the J end lost 3 bases, and 10 bases lay between the germline ends. The CDR3 contains 14 residues. Germline loops: CDR1 SGHTS, CDR2 YDEGEE.